The rows below give T cell receptor beta chains drawn from one sample of a study of cytomegalovirus exposure and HLA in healthy donors. Using immunoSEQ multiplex PCR, the repertoire was profiled, and TCRdb retains in-frame clones only, with some absent. The table lists about 180,000 clones, about 80% of them singletons, with approximately 0.51% in the top ten. Sequenced material: PBMCs. The receptors stem from a woman in her 50s in good health and CMV-seronegative. CDR3s leave out the opening cysteine and the closing phenylalanine or tryptophan. The listing skips clone size in some rows; elsewhere it reads once, few, many or a size class.

CDR3 length,V gene,clone size,CDR3 protein
12,TRBV6-6,NA,ASRALAGQETQY
14,TRBV28,NA,ASRSTGTSDYNEQF
13,TRBV19,once,ASRPTGTGSYEQY
14,TRBV9,few,ASSVLTHSDFYGYT
13,TRBV7-3,NA,ASSSRAGGTDTQY
12,TRBV5-1,few,ASSTAASWETQY
11,TRBV11-2,NA,ASSRGGAYGYT
14,TRBV28,NA,ASTFAAGGAYNEQF
12,TRBV2,NA,ASHGSGRHYEQY
12,TRBV10-2,NA,ASSPGGGSYEQY
12,TRBV7-9,NA,ASSLGGLFDTQY